This passage covers 25 T cell receptor beta chains from one sample sequenced in a study of blood T cell repertoires in COVID-19. The method was immunoSEQ multiplex PCR; TCRdb's version includes in-frame clones alone and lacks a portion of them. The sample consists of about 260,000 clones, over 75% of them appearing once. Sequencing was performed on peripheral blood. Source of these receptors: a human donor in a cohort sampled during active COVID-19.

CDR3 nucleotides: TGTGCCAGTAGTATAGGGAGGGGAGGTACCGGGGAGCTGTTTTTT. This codes for CASSIGRGGTGELFF. The gene calls are TRBV19 and TRBJ2-2, with a possible D match to TRBD2 (6 bases). Germline CDR1 LNHDA, CDR2 SQIVND (reference sequence). This CDR3 comprises 15 residues. The ends were cut back, 1 base at V and 5 bases at J, with 11 bases in the middle.

The rearrangement joins TRBV7-8 to TRBJ2-3; maybe TRBD1 (6 bases). V lost 5 bases to trimming and J lost 3 bases, with 9 bases between them. There are 13 residues in the CDR3. Germline CDR1 and CDR2: SGHVS and FQNEAQ. The CDR3 sequence is CASSHRETDTQYF. DNA for the CDR3: TGTGCCAGCAGCCACAGGGAGACAGATACGCAGTATTTT.

This clone was observed a few times. J is TRBJ2-1 and V is TRBV6-6, with D uncertain. CDR3 length: 13 amino acids. Trimming pared 0 bases from V and 12 bases from J, leaving 12 bases between. Germline V CDR1 and CDR2: MNHNY, SVGAGI (reference sequence). CDR3 sequence reads: CASSYSPEIGQFF. CDR3 DNA: TGTGCCAGCAGTTACTCGCCGGAGATCGGGCAGTTCTTC.

As for this clone: Other DNA sequences in the same sample also yield this CDR3. The chain links TRBV19 to TRBJ1-1; D remains ambiguous. Germline V CDR1 and CDR2: LNHDA, SQIVND (reference sequence). CDR3 size: 11 residues. Trimming took off 6 bases at V and 3 bases at J, with 5 bases between the two ends. CDR3 bases: TGTGCCAGTAGGAGTTACACTGAAGCTTTCTTT. Translating gives CASRSYTEAFF.

This chain links TRBV21-1 with TRBJ2-3; the table assigns TRBD2, which was not confirmed against the DNA. TRBV21-1 has pseudogene status. The CDR3 has 14 amino acids. The CDR3 region has the DNA TGTGCCAGCAGCAGGGGGGGGGCCACAGATACGCAGTATTTT. Its translation: CASSRGGATDTQYF.

This chain joins TRBV7-8 and TRBJ2-1, with no clear D. Trimming took 5 bases from V and 0 from J, leaving 8 bases between them. Germline assignment: CDR1 SGHVS and CDR2 FQNEAQ. The CDR3 spans 14 residues. The CDR3 loop reads CASSPRSSYNEQFF. The DNA for the CDR3 is TGTGCCAGCAGCCCCAGATCCTCCTACAATGAGCAGTTCTTC.

This chain joins TRBV27 and TRBJ2-6; 9 positions agree with TRBD1. The CDR3 consists of 18 residues. The V gene's germline CDR1 is MNHEY and CDR2 SMNVEV (reference sequence). Losses at the gene ends were 5 bases for V and 0 bases for J; bases not matched to a gene: 8. The CDR3 loop is CASSVGQGIFSGANVLTF. In nucleotides, the CDR3 is TGTGCCAGCAGTGTGGGACAGGGAATTTTCTCTGGGGCCAACGTCCTGACTTTC.

This clone has just one count. This chain connects TRBV5-4 to TRBJ1-4; TRBD1 is a possible D gene (5 bases). The CDR3 is made up of 15 amino acids. The germline gives CDR1 SGHNT, CDR2 YYREEE (reference sequence). Trimming left V 1 base short and J 0 bases short, with 7 bases between. CDR3 DNA sequence: TGTGCCAGCAGCTTGATAGGGGCAACTAATGAAAAACTGTTTTTT. Translated, it gives CASSLIGATNEKLFF.

The V and J genes are TRBV6-5 and TRBJ2-7, with TRBD1 matching over 8 bases. Germline CDR1 and CDR2: MNHEY and SVGAGI. The CDR3 sequence is 15 residues long. V lost 6 bases and J lost 2; bases outside the gene matches: 9. CDR3 sequence: CASRPGQGAAYEQYF. The CDR3 DNA follows: TGTGCCAGCAGACCTGGACAGGGTGCAGCCTACGAGCAGTACTTC.

This chain uses TRBV9 with TRBJ1-2; no definite D call. Germline CDR1 reads SGDLS; CDR2 reads YYNGEE. This CDR3 has 16 amino acids. V gave up 0 bases and J gave up 4 bases, with 16 bases separating them. The CDR3 DNA is TGTGCCAGCAGCGTAGCTACTAGCGATACTTTCTATGGCTACACCTTC. Amino acids: CASSVATSDTFYGYTF.

The chain combines TRBV6-6 with TRBJ2-7; 9 bases are shared with TRBD2. The J segment lost 2 bases and the V segment lost 6 bases, leaving 5 bases of the junction unmatched. The CDR3 loop spans 14 amino acids. CDR1 is MNHNY, CDR2 SVGAGI, per germline (reference sequence). Here the CDR3 reads CASRLAGETYEQYF. CDR3 nucleotide sequence: TGTGCCAGCAGATTAGCGGGGGAGACCTACGAGCAGTACTTC.

This sequence joins TRBV27 and TRBJ2-7; TRBD1 aligns across 12 bases. The junction had 10 bases not matched to a gene; V was cut back by 7 bases and J by 3 bases. The CDR3 is 16 residues long. Germline V CDR1 and CDR2: MNHEY, SMNVEV (reference sequence). The CDR3 reads CASTPVGTGGYYEQYF. The DNA for the CDR3 is TGTGCCAGCACCCCCGTCGGGACAGGGGGCTACTACGAGCAGTACTTC.

The chain links TRBV28 to TRBJ2-7; D possibly corresponds to TRBD1 (5 bases). Trimming removed 3 bases at V and 0 bases at J, with 12 bases between. The CDR3 contains 15 residues. Germline CDR1 reads MDHEN; CDR2 reads SYDVKM. The CDR3 sequence: CASSLRQLSSYEQYF. As DNA, the CDR3 is TGTGCCAGCAGTTTGCGACAGCTAAGCTCCTACGAGCAGTACTTC.

This clone was seen just once. The CDR3 nucleotides are TGTGCCAGCAGATCTGGCCGCGGGAGGGGGGAGCAGTACTTC. Its protein product is CASRSGRGRGEQYF. This chain joins TRBV7-8 and TRBJ2-7, with 9 bases identical to TRBD2. Germline V gene data show CDR1 as SGHVS and CDR2 as FQNEAQ. This CDR3 contains 14 residues. J was trimmed by 7 bases and V by 6 bases; bases with no gene match: 10. Full variable domain (remainder filled in from reference TRBV7-8 and TRBJ2-7): GAGVSQSPRYKVAKRGQDVALRCDPISGHVSLFWYQQALGQGPEFLTYFQNEAQLDKSGLPSDRFFAERPEGSVSTLKIQRTQQEDSAVYLCASRSGRGRGEQYFGPGTRLTVT.

Notes on this clone: At the DNA level, this CDR3 is encoded by other sequences in the same sample as well. This chain connects TRBV5-1 to TRBJ2-7; weak D call: TRBD2 (5 bases). This CDR3 is 14 amino acids long. V lost 0 bases and J lost 0, with 7 bases in between. The germline V gene has CDR1 SGHRS and CDR2 YFSETQ. Here the CDR3 reads CASSLDGSSYEQYF. The CDR3 nucleotides read TGCGCCAGCAGCTTGGATGGGAGCTCCTACGAGCAGTACTTC.

There are a few counts of this clone. The chain recombines TRBV11-2 with TRBJ2-1; D may be TRBD2 (5 bases). The CDR3 contains 14 residues. V shed 1 base and J shed 10 bases, with 14 bases lying between them. The germline V gene has CDR1 SGHAT and CDR2 FQNNGV. As DNA, the CDR3 is TGTGCCAGCAGCTTAGCGGGAACAACCAACGAGCAGTTCTTC. Translation: CASSLAGTTNEQFF.

The CDR3 reads CASSLTRGSYEQYF. CDR3 nucleotides: TGTGCCAGCAGCTTAACCCGCGGGAGTTACGAGCAGTACTTC. This chain links TRBV7-2 with TRBJ2-7; 7 positions agree with TRBD2. The junction had 5 bases not matched to a gene; V was cut back by 2 bases and J by 4 bases. CDR1 SGHTA and CDR2 FQGNSA come from the germline V gene. The CDR3 extends over 14 amino acids.

The chain carries TRBV7-6 and TRBJ2-7; 10 nucleotides agree with TRBD1. V was clipped by 5 bases and J by 2 bases; unmatched bases: 9. The CDR3 has 16 residues. The germline V gene encodes CDR1 SGHVS and CDR2 FNYEAQ. The CDR3 reads CASSRWSGTGAYEQYF. The CDR3 coding sequence is TGTGCCAGCAGCAGGTGGTCCGGGACAGGGGCCTACGAGCAGTACTTC.

This clone appeared once. The chain joins TRBV9 to TRBJ1-2; perhaps TRBD1 as D (6 bases). The CDR3 is 14 amino acids. The V and J ends lost 2 bases and 3 bases respectively, with 11 bases between them. From germline, CDR1 is SGDLS and CDR2 YYNGEE. The CDR3 coding sequence is TGTGCCAGCAGCGTCACAGGGTATGACTATGGCTACACCTTC. Translating gives CASSVTGYDYGYTF. Using reference TRBV9 and TRBJ1-2 for the parts outside the CDR3, the full variable domain is DSGVTQTPKHLITATGQRVTLRCSPRSGDLSVYWYQQSLDQGLQFLIQYYNGEERAKGNILERFSAQQFPDLHSELNLSSLELGDSALYFCASSVTGYDYGYTFGSGTRLTVV.

The chain couples TRBV6-5 to TRBJ1-1; 10 bases agree with TRBD1. Trimming removed 6 bases from V and 5 bases from J; junction bases left unmatched: 3. The germline gives CDR1 MNHEY, CDR2 SVGAGI. This CDR3 spans 13 amino acids. This CDR3 is CASSGDRGTEAFF. The CDR3 nucleotides read TGTGCCAGCAGCGGGGACAGGGGTACTGAAGCTTTCTTT.

V usage is TRBV4-2 and J usage is TRBJ2-6; 7 bases map to TRBD2. V trimming: 0 bases; J trimming: 0 bases; junction bases outside the gene matches: 8. Germline lookup yields CDR1 LGHNA and CDR2 YNFKEQ. This CDR3 contains 19 residues. CDR3 nucleotide sequence: TGTGCCAGCAGCCAAGATCAGCGGGGTATTAGCTCTGGGGCCAACGTCCTGACTTTC. As protein: CASSQDQRGISSGANVLTF.

This chain uses TRBV3-1 (or the pseudogene TRBV3-2) with TRBJ1-3; no reliable D call. V lost 0 bases and J lost 0, with 9 bases in between. CDR1 and CDR2 (germline): LGHDT, YNNKEL (reference sequence). The CDR3 has 16 residues. The CDR3 DNA is TGTGCCAGCAGCCAAGATATGGCCCTCTCTGGAAACACCATATATTTT. It encodes CASSQDMALSGNTIYF.

In this sample, this clone turned up a few times. The chain carries TRBV7-3 and TRBJ2-1; TRBD1 matches at 7 bases. With V trimmed by 6 bases and J by 9 bases, 8 bases remained unmatched. The CDR3 extends over 13 amino acids. Germline V lookup: CDR1 SGHTA, CDR2 FQGTGA. CDR3 bases: TGTGCCAGCAGTCAAGACAGGGTTGGTGAGCAGTTCTTC. Amino acid sequence: CASSQDRVGEQFF.

V usage is TRBV6-5 and J usage is TRBJ2-7; the D gene is possibly TRBD1 (5 bases). Germline loops: CDR1 MNHEY, CDR2 SVGAGI. V lost 6 bases, J lost 10 bases, and 19 bases lay in between. This CDR3 is built from 13 residues. In DNA, the CDR3 is TGTGCCAGCAGCATACTTGCAGGGCCCCTTCAGTACTTC. It yields the protein CASSILAGPLQYF.

This clone appeared once. The CDR3 DNA reads TGTGCCAGCAGCTCGCTCGGGATCGGGGGCTACACCTTC. It encodes CASSSLGIGGYTF. This sequence joins TRBV11-2 and TRBJ1-2; D not resolved. V lost 4 bases and J lost 8, with 14 bases in between. CDR3 length equals 13 residues. Germline CDR1 reads SGHAT; CDR2 reads FQNNGV. Variable domain in full (rest from reference TRBV11-2 and TRBJ1-2): EAGVAQSPRYKIIEKRQSVAFWCNPISGHATLYWYQQILGQGPKLLIQFQNNGVVDDSQLPKDRFSAERLKGVDSTLKIQPAKLEDSAVYLCASSSLGIGGYTFGSGTRLTVV.